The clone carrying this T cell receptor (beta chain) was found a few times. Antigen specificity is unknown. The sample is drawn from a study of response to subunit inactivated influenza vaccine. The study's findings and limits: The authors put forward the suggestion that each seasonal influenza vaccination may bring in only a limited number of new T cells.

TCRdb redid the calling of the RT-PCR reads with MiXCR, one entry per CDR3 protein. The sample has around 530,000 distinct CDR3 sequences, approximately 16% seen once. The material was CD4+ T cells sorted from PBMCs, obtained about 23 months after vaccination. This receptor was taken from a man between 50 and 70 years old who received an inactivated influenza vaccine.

This CDR3 reads CATSRDLQNYGYTF. CDR3 nucleotide sequence: TGTGCCACCAGCAGAGATCTCCAGAACTATGGCTACACCTTC. The chain uses TRBV15 and TRBJ1-2; D gene unclear. The CDR3 loop spans 14 amino acids. The germline V gene has CDR1 LNHNV and CDR2 YYDKDF (reference sequence). The V end lost 0 bases, the J end lost 2 bases, and 7 bases lay between the germline ends.